The sequence of this TCR beta chain was determined in a study of CXCR3-negative and CXCR3-positive naive CD8 T cells. Findings of the study overall: Comparison of naive CXCR3-negative and CXCR3-positive cells revealed similar TRBV-TRBJ usage, while memory cells differed. Naive cells with CXCR3 showed TRB CDR3s that were more hydrophobic than those in CXCR3-negative naive cells. Memory CD8+ T cell repertoires were far less diverse than both naive subsets. Naive subsets had comparable surface CD5, so TRB CDR3 properties gauged TCR strength.

In regard to this clonotype: Its antigen is still unknown.

Via 5' RACE with UMI labels, TRB cDNA libraries were prepared. TCRdb reprocessed the 5' RACE reads and stores each CDR3 protein as one record, lacking DNA. Found here are over 100,000 distinct CDR3 sequences; the top ten clones hold about 0.37%. Each CD8+ T cell subset was sorted in triplicate, 300,000 cells each. CDR3 length: 13 amino acids. The sample taken for sequencing was naive CXCR3+ CD8+ T cells from blood. Subset defined: CD45RO-CCR7+CD27+CD95- naive CD8+ T cells expressing CXCR3 (TNR3+). The source of this sequence is a human donor in good health. Some clones in this sample may be carry-over from other donors' samples. The V call is TRBV12-3 or TRBV12-4, the J call TRBJ2-4; the D gene TCRdb calls, TRBD1, cannot be checked with no DNA. The CDR3 is CASSWDGQDIQYF.